This T cell receptor (beta chain) was identified during a study of T cell responses to AZD1222 COVID-19 vaccine. Trimming took 4 bases from V and 5 from J; bases not matched to a gene: 8. Germline V gene sequence: CDR1 SGHNT, CDR2 YYREEE (reference sequence). The CDR3 consists of 15 residues. Findings and caveats of the study: No repertoire was sampled before or during the peak T cell response, only after it.

Concerning this clone itself: Its cognate antigen is unknown.

Clones were read by immunoSEQ multiplex PCR, and TCRdb kept only the in-frame ones, dropping some. The profile shows around 130,000 clones, approximately 93% of them singletons. The sequencing used peripheral blood, collected on day 0 of AZD1222 vaccination. The TCR comes from an adult in good health. This chain links TRBV5-4 with TRBJ1-4, with 7 bases that match TRBD1. The DNA of the CDR3 is TGTGCCAGCAGCCTGAAGGGGGCGTTAAATGAAAAACTGTTTTTT. Translated, it gives CASSLKGALNEKLFF. Drawing the rest from reference TRBV5-4 and TRBJ1-4, the complete variable domain is ETGVTQSPTHLIKTRGQQVTLRCSSQSGHNTVSWYQQALGQGPQFIFQYYREEENGRGNFPPRFSGLQFPNYSSELNVNALELDDSALYLCASSLKGALNEKLFFGSGTQLSVL.